Shown below are 20 T cell receptor beta chains from a single sample sequenced in a study of blood T cell repertoires in COVID-19 (dated by TCRdb to 2018 to 2021). Library generation was performed with the immunoSEQ multiplex PCR assay. TCRdb obtained this table from immuneACCESS and retained in-frame rearrangements with V and J assigned. These tables miss some clones; where compared with another copy, unresolved V genes account for less than half of the shortfall, and the remainder is unexplained. The table for this sample lists 90,000 to 150,000 clones; more than 70% of them were counted only once. Approximately 7.9% of the sample rests with the top ten. The sequencing input was peripheral blood. Receptor source: a human donor in a cohort sampled during active COVID-19.

The V gene is TRBV27, the J gene TRBJ2-1, with TRBD2 matching over 9 bases. CDR3 length equals 14 residues. The germline V gene has CDR1 MNHEY and CDR2 SMNVEV (reference sequence). Germline trimming cut 3 bases from V and 5 bases from J; bases unmatched to any gene: 2. The CDR3 DNA sequence: TGTGCCAGCAGTTTTAGCGGGAGCCACAATGAGCAGTTCTTC. Translation: CASSFSGSHNEQFF.

J is TRBJ2-7 and V is TRBV2, with TRBD1 matching 7 bases. The CDR3 length is 15 residues. Per the germline V gene, CDR1 is SNHLY and CDR2 is FYNNEI. V lost 5 bases, J lost 0 bases, and 7 bases stayed unmatched. In DNA form, the CDR3 reads TGTGCCAGCAGTAGTCCGGGACAGCGCTCCTACGAGCAGTACTTC. Translated, it gives CASSSPGQRSYEQYF.

This sequence joins TRBV3-1 (or the pseudogene TRBV3-2) and TRBJ1-5; D is ambiguous. Trimming took off 4 bases at V and 9 bases at J, with 10 bases between the two ends. Germline-derived CDR1 and CDR2 are LGHDT and YNNKEL (reference sequence). This CDR3 region has 12 residues. CDR3 in amino acids: CASSLPGGPQHF. For the CDR3, the DNA is TGTGCCAGCAGCCTCCCCGGTGGGCCCCAGCATTTT.

V gene TRBV7-6 combines with J gene TRBJ1-1; D call uncertain. V was shortened by 1 base and J by 0 bases, with 12 bases between the two germline ends. This CDR3 spans 16 amino acids. Germline V lookup: CDR1 SGHVS, CDR2 FNYEAQ. CDR3 residues: CASSLGVERMNTEAFF. The CDR3, as DNA: TGTGCCAGCAGCTTAGGAGTGGAGAGAATGAACACTGAAGCTTTCTTT.

This chain joins TRBV7-8 and TRBJ2-1, with 8 bases matching TRBD2. Germline V CDR1 and CDR2: SGHVS, FQNEAQ. CDR3 length: 16 residues. The junction had 2 bases not matched to a gene; V was cut back by 1 base and J by 0 bases. The CDR3 loop reads CASSLELADSYNEQFF. The CDR3 coding sequence is TGTGCCAGCAGCTTAGAACTAGCGGACTCCTACAATGAGCAGTTCTTC.

V and J are TRBV2 and TRBJ1-1; 7 bases are shared with TRBD1. The CDR3 runs to 13 residues. The junction had 10 bases not matched to a gene; V was cut back by 5 bases and J by 10 bases. Germline V CDR1 and CDR2: SNHLY, FYNNEI. The DNA for the CDR3 is TGTGCCAGCAGTTACGACAGGGCGCTCGGAGCTTTCTTT. Translation gives CASSYDRALGAFF.

The chain recombines TRBV3-1 (or the pseudogene TRBV3-2) with TRBJ1-5; D is unresolved. V was trimmed by 4 bases and J by 2 bases, leaving 6 bases between them. Germline V gene data show CDR1 as LGHDT and CDR2 as YNNKEL (reference sequence). This CDR3 is built from 13 residues. The DNA for the CDR3 is TGTGCCAGCAGCCTCCAGGGCAATCAGCCCCAGCATTTT. This sequence encodes CASSLQGNQPQHF.

This clone showed up just a few times. The V and J genes are TRBV7-2 and TRBJ1-5, with a tentative D call TRBD1 (6 bases). Germline values: CDR1 SGHTA, CDR2 FQGNSA. The CDR3 is 13 amino acids. Deletions cut 4 bases from V and 7 bases from J, with 11 bases between. The CDR3 DNA is TGTGCCAGCAGCTCAAACAGGGTCCAGCCCCAGCATTTT. This gives the protein CASSSNRVQPQHF.

This clone was observed a handful of times. The chain couples TRBV5-1 to TRBJ1-6, with D hard to call. V lost 4 bases to trimming and J lost 9 bases, with 17 bases between them. This CDR3 has 15 amino acids. CDR1 and CDR2 from the germline V gene are SGHRS and YFSETQ. CDR3 DNA: TGCGCCAGCAGCGCCACAACAGAGCCAAGTTCACCCCTCCACTTT. Amino acids: CASSATTEPSSPLHF.

Only a few counts were recorded for this clone. CDR3 bases: TGTGCCAGCAGCTTGGGACAGGGGATCTGGGGCTACACCTTC. Protein: CASSLGQGIWGYTF. V usage is TRBV11-3 and J usage is TRBJ1-2; the match to TRBD1 covers 10 bases. The CDR3 runs to 14 residues. The germline V gene has CDR1 SGHNT and CDR2 YENEEA. V lost 3 bases, J lost 8 bases, and 6 bases stayed unmatched. Supplemented by reference TRBV11-3 and TRBJ1-2, the full variable domain reads EAGVVQSPRYKIIEKKQPVAFWCNPISGHNTLYWYLQNLGQGPELLIRYENEEAVDDSQLPKDRFSAERLKGVDSTLKIQPAELGDSAVYLCASSLGQGIWGYTFGSGTRLTVV.

This clone was counted once. The gene calls are TRBV5-1 and TRBJ2-7, with 7 bases aligning to TRBD1. With 4 bases clipped from V and 6 bases from J, the junction kept 13 bases outside the gene matches. Germline CDR1 reads SGHRS; CDR2 reads YFSETQ. The CDR3 covers 15 residues. CDR3 DNA: TGCGCCAGCAGCGCGAGGCACGACAGGGCGGGCGAGCAGTACTTC. It yields the protein CASSARHDRAGEQYF.

This clone was detected a few times. In DNA form, the CDR3 reads TGTGCCAGCAGCTTGGTGTCCAGGGTACCCTACGAGCAGTACTTC. Encoded protein: CASSLVSRVPYEQYF. The chain combines TRBV27 with TRBJ2-7, with TRBD1 as a possible D gene (5 bases). Germline-derived CDR1 and CDR2 are MNHEY and SMNVEV (reference sequence). The CDR3 totals 15 residues. Deletions cut 6 bases from V and 2 bases from J, with 17 bases between.

The chain uses TRBV12-5 and TRBJ2-7; D ambiguous. The length of the CDR3 is 10 residues. Trimming pared 7 bases from V and 3 bases from J, leaving 4 bases between. The V gene's germline CDR1 is LGHNT and CDR2 FRNRAP. The CDR3 loop reads CASAHYEQYF. In DNA form, the CDR3 reads TGTGCTAGTGCCCACTACGAGCAGTACTTC.

This clone is a singleton in its sample. The chain is built from TRBV4-1 and TRBJ2-5, with TRBD1 as a possible D gene (6 bases). Trimming stripped 1 base from V and 3 bases from J, with 12 bases between. The CDR3 has 15 residues. Per the germline V gene, CDR1 is MGHRA and CDR2 is YSYEKL. The CDR3 DNA sequence: TGCGCCAGCAGCCAAGCCCACAGGGAGAAAGAGACCCAGTACTTC. Translation gives CASSQAHREKETQYF.

The chain employs TRBV27 and TRBJ2-7; 9 positions match TRBD1. Trimming cost V 2 bases and J 7 bases; bases outside gene matches: 9. The CDR3 runs to 15 residues. Germline-derived CDR1 and CDR2 are MNHEY and SMNVEV (reference sequence). The CDR3 loop reads CASSLAGTGRGEQYF. The CDR3 DNA is TGTGCCAGCAGTTTAGCCGGGACAGGGCGAGGGGAGCAGTACTTC.

The chain carries TRBV19 and TRBJ2-1; TRBD2 might be the D (5 bases). Germline-derived CDR1 and CDR2 are LNHDA and SQIVND (reference sequence). V was pared by 3 bases and J by 2 bases, with 11 bases between. This CDR3 region has 15 residues. The CDR3 DNA sequence: TGTGCCAGTAGTATTTTCGGGGTCGCCTACAATGAGCAGTTCTTC. Protein sequence: CASSIFGVAYNEQFF.

The sample holds a few counts of this clone. The chain combines TRBV4-2 with TRBJ1-2, with 7 bases lining up with TRBD1. Germline CDR1 reads LGHNA; CDR2 reads YNFKEQ. The CDR3 sequence is 14 residues long. The trim removed 0 bases at V and 8 bases at J, leaving 6 bases unmatched. CDR3 bases: TGTGCCAGCAGCCAAGATAACAGGGGTCGAGGCTACACCTTC. Translated: CASSQDNRGRGYTF.

The J gene is TRBJ1-4, the V gene TRBV14; TRBD1 agrees at 8 bases. The V and J ends lost 1 base and 8 bases, in that order; junction bases with no gene match: 3. The CDR3 is 14 residues long. The germline V gene encodes CDR1 SGHDN and CDR2 FVKESK. CDR3 amino acids: CASSQVAGGEKLFF. The CDR3 DNA follows: TGTGCCAGCAGCCAAGTGGCAGGGGGCGAAAAACTGTTTTTT.

The chain is built from TRBV9 and TRBJ2-7; possibly TRBD2 for D (5 bases). CDR1 and CDR2 (germline): SGDLS, YYNGEE. V was shortened by 0 bases and J by 4 bases, with 14 bases between the two germline ends. The CDR3 loop spans 15 amino acids. CDR3: CASSVGEGSRYEQYF. In DNA form, the CDR3 reads TGTGCCAGCAGCGTAGGTGAGGGTTCGAGATACGAGCAGTACTTC.

The V call is TRBV30, the J call TRBJ2-7, with D uncertain. Trimming left V 7 bases short and J 2 bases short, with 18 bases between. The V gene's germline CDR1 is GTSNPN and CDR2 SVGIG (reference sequence). The CDR3 has 14 amino acids. CDR3 amino acids: CASTGQVDTYEQYF. CDR3 coding DNA: TGTGCCTCAACTGGGCAGGTCGATACCTACGAGCAGTACTTC.